This T cell receptor beta chain was documented in a study of cytotoxic CD8 clonotypes in ibrutinib-treated CLL. Only in-frame clones appear in the TCRdb table, and some are missing; sequencing was by immunoSEQ multiplex PCR. The sample includes some 81,000 clones, roughly 80% of them seen just once. The V end lost 5 bases, the J end lost 3 bases, and 11 bases lay between the germline ends. In germline, CDR1 is GTSNPN, CDR2 SVGIG (reference sequence). There are 13 residues in the CDR3. The input for sequencing was PBMCs, taken after 12 months of ibrutinib treatment. This rearrangement joins TRBV30 to TRBJ1-5; TRBD1 is a possible D gene (6 bases). This clonotype originated in a human donor with chronic lymphocytic leukemia. The CDR3 loop reads CAWGRGPNQPQHF. The CDR3 coding sequence is TGTGCCTGGGGCAGGGGTCCCAATCAGCCCCAGCATTTT.